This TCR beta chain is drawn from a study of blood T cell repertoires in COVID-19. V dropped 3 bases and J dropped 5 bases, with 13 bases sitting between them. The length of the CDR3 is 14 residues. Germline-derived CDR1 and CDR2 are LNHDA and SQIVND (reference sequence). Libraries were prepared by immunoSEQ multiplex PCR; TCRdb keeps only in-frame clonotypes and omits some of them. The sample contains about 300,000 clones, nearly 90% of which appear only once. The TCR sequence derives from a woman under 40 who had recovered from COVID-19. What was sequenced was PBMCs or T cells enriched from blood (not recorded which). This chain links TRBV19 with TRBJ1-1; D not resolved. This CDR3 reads CASSMGGWRTEAFF. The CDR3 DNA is TGTGCCAGTAGTATGGGCGGGTGGAGGACTGAAGCTTTCTTT. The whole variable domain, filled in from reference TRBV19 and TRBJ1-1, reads DGGITQSPKYLFRKEGQNVTLSCEQNLNHDAMYWYRQDPGQGLRLIYYSQIVNDFQKGDIAEGYSVSREKKESFPLTVTSAQKNPTAFYLCASSMGGWRTEAFFGQGTRLTVV.